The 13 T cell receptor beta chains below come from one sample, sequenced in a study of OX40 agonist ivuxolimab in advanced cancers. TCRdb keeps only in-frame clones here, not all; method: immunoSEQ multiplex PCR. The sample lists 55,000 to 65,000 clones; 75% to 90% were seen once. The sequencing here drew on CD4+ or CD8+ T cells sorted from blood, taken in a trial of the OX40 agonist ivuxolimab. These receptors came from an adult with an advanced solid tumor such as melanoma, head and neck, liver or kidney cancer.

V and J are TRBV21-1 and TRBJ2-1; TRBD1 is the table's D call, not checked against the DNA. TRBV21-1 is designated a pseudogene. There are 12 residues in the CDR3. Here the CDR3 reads CASSKDRTGWFF. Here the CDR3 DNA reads TGTGCCAGCAGCAAAGACAGGACAGGGTGGTTCTTC.

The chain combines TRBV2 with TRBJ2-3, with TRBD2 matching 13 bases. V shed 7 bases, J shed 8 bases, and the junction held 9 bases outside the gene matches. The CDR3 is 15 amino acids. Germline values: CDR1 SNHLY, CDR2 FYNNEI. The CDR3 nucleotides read TGTGCCAGCACTAGGACTAGCGGGAGCAGGCTTACGCAGTATTTT. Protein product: CASTRTSGSRLTQYF.

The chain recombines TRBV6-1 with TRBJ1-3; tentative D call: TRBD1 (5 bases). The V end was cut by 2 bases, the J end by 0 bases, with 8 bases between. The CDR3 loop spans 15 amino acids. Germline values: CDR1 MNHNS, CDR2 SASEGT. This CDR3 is CASSEYGGSGNTIYF. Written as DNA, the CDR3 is TGTGCCAGCAGTGAATACGGGGGCTCTGGAAACACCATATATTTT.

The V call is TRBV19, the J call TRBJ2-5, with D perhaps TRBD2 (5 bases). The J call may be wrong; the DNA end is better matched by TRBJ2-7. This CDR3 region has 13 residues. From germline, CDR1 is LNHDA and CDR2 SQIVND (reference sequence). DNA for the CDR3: TGTGCCAGTAGCGATAACGGGGTCTACGAGCAGTACTTC. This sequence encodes CASSDNGVYEQYF.

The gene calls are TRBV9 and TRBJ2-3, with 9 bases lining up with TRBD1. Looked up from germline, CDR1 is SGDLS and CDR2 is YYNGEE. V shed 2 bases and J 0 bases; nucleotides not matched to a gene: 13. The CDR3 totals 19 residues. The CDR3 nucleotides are TGTGCCAGCAGCGTCGGGGGGACAGGGCGCACTACTAGCACAGATACGCAGTATTTT. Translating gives CASSVGGTGRTTSTDTQYF.

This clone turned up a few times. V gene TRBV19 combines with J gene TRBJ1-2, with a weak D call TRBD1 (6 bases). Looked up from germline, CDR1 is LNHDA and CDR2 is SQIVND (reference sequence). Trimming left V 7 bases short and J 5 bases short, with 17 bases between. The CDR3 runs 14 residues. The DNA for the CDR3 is TGTGCCAGTATTTCAGGGGCCTCGGATTATGGCTACACCTTC. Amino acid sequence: CASISGASDYGYTF.

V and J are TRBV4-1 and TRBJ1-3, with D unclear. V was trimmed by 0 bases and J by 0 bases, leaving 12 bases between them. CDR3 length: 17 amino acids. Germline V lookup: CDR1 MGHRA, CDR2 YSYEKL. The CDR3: CASSQDPVWGSGNTIYF. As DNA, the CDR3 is TGCGCCAGCAGCCAAGATCCGGTGTGGGGCTCTGGAAACACCATATATTTT.

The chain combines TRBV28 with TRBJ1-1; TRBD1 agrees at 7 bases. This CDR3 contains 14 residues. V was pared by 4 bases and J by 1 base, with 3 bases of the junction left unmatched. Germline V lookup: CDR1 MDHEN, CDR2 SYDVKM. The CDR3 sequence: CASSYRGANTEAFF. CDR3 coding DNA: TGTGCCAGCAGTTACAGGGGCGCGAACACTGAAGCTTTCTTT.

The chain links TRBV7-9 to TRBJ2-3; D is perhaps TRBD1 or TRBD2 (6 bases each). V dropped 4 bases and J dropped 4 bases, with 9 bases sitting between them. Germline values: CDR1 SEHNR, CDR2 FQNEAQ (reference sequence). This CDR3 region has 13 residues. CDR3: CASSSRGPDTQYF. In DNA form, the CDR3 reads TGTGCCAGCAGCTCCCGGGGGCCAGATACGCAGTATTTT. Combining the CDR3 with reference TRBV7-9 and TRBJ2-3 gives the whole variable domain DTGVSQNPRHKITKRGQNVTFRCDPISEHNRLYWYRQTLGQGPEFLTYFQNEAQLEKSRLLSDRFSAERPKGSFSTLEIQRTEQGDSAMYLCASSSRGPDTQYFGPGTRLTVL.

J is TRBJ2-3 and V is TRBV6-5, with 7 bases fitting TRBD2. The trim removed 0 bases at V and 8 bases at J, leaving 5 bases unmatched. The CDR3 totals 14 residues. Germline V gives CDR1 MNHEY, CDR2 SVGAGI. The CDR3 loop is CASSYSTSVGTQYF. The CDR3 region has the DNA TGTGCCAGCAGTTACTCTACTAGCGTTGGTACGCAGTATTTT.

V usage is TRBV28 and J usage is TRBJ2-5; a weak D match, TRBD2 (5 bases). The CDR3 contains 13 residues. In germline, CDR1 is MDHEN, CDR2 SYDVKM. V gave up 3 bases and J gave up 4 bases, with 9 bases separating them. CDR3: CASSFVGVETQYF. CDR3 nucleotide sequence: TGTGCCAGCAGTTTTGTGGGAGTAGAGACCCAGTACTTC.

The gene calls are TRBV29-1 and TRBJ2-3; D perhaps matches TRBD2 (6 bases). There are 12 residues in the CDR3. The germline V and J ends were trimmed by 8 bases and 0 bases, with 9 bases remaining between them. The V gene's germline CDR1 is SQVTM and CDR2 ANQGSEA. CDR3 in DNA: TGCAGCTCTCGGGAGAGCACAGATACGCAGTATTTT. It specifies CSSRESTDTQYF.

The CDR3 nucleotides read TGCGCCAGCCCACTGCAACTTTCTGGAAACACCATATATTTT. Translation gives CASPLQLSGNTIYF. The V and J genes are TRBV10-2 and TRBJ1-3; D not certain. CDR1 is WSHSY and CDR2 is SAAADI in the germline V gene. With 8 bases removed from V and 1 base from J, the gap between germline ends came to 12 bases. The CDR3 runs to 14 residues.